The 14 T cell receptor beta chains given below trace back to one sample, sequenced in a study of T cell responses to AZD1222 COVID-19 vaccine. Repertoires were generated with immunoSEQ multiplex PCR, while TCRdb's copy carries only in-frame clones and drops some. This table holds some 110,000 clones, approximately 88% found once. The specimen was peripheral blood, collected on day 0 of AZD1222 vaccination. The receptors derive from an adult in good health.

The genes are TRBV7-9 and TRBJ2-3; D is ambiguous. V lost 5 bases and J lost 2, with 14 bases in between. This CDR3 contains 15 residues. The germline V gene has CDR1 SEHNR and CDR2 FQNEAQ (reference sequence). The DNA of the CDR3 is TGTGCCAGCAGCCCCCAGACTCTTAACACAGATACGCAGTATTTT. This sequence encodes CASSPQTLNTDTQYF.

The V gene is TRBV20-1, the J gene TRBJ1-2; D gene ambiguous. V lost 3 bases and J lost 4, with 12 bases in between. The CDR3 loop spans 13 amino acids. Germline V gives CDR1 DFQATT, CDR2 SNEGSKA (reference sequence). In DNA form, the CDR3 reads TGCAGTGCTAGTCGAGGGCTAGTCTATGGCTACACCTTC. This translates into CSASRGLVYGYTF.

V gene TRBV4-3 combines with J gene TRBJ2-7, with TRBD2 matching over 9 bases. Unmatched junction bases numbered 6, after V lost 0 bases and J lost 6 bases. The CDR3 consists of 15 residues. Germline assignment: CDR1 LGHNA and CDR2 YSLEER. The CDR3 DNA follows: TGCGCCAGCAGCCAAGAATTGGCTAGCGGGGTCGAGCAGTACTTC. Its translation is CASSQELASGVEQYF.

CDR3 coding DNA: TGCGCCAGCAGCCAATCAACAGGCGAAGAGGGGGTAGACTACAATGAGCAGTTCTTC. It specifies CASSQSTGEEGVDYNEQFF. The genes are TRBV4-1 and TRBJ2-1; possibly TRBD1 for D (6 bases). Germline assignment: CDR1 MGHRA and CDR2 YSYEKL. There are 19 residues in the CDR3. The V end lost 2 bases, the J end lost 3 bases, and 23 bases lay between the germline ends.

This chain uses TRBV7-9 with TRBJ2-5; D may match TRBD1 or TRBD2 (5 bases each). Trimming took 7 bases from V and 2 from J, leaving 14 bases between them. Germline V CDR1 and CDR2: SEHNR, FQNEAQ (reference sequence). The CDR3 has 14 residues. The CDR3 sequence: CASKAGTAQETQYF. The CDR3 nucleotides are TGTGCCAGCAAGGCAGGGACCGCACAAGAGACCCAGTACTTC.

The chain is built from TRBV24-1 and TRBJ2-2; TRBD1 matches 9 bases. This CDR3 spans 16 amino acids. Per the germline V gene, CDR1 is KGHDR and CDR2 is SFDVKD. J gave up 4 bases and V 4 bases, and 6 bases lay outside the gene matches. The CDR3 DNA is TGTGCCACCAGTGAGTCCGGGACAGGGTTCACCGGGGAGCTGTTTTTT. It is translated as CATSESGTGFTGELFF.

The J gene is TRBJ2-7, the V gene TRBV29-1; D could derive from TRBD1 or TRBD2 (5 bases each). The germline gives CDR1 SQVTM, CDR2 ANQGSEA. The CDR3 is made up of 12 amino acids. V was cut by 3 bases and J by 0 bases, with 6 bases left in between. The CDR3, as DNA: TGCAGCGTTGAGGGGGTCTCCTACGAGCAGTACTTC. Translation gives CSVEGVSYEQYF.

The chain employs TRBV6-5 and TRBJ1-2; TRBD1 matches at 10 bases. After removal of 5 bases from V and 5 bases from J, the junction contained 8 bases not matched to a gene. CDR1 is MNHEY, CDR2 SVGAGI, per germline. This CDR3 is built from 15 residues. The CDR3 sequence: CASSRRDRGDYGYTF. CDR3 DNA sequence: TGTGCCAGCAGTCGTCGGGACAGGGGCGATTATGGCTACACCTTC.

This rearrangement joins TRBV18 to TRBJ2-3; 11 bases are a match to TRBD2. This CDR3 has 15 residues. The trim removed 6 bases at V and 3 bases at J, leaving 5 bases unmatched. In germline, CDR1 is KGHSH, CDR2 LQKENI. This CDR3 is CASSGTSGKTDTQYF. The CDR3 DNA reads as TGTGCCAGCTCGGGGACTAGCGGAAAGACAGATACGCAGTATTTT.

This sequence joins TRBV4-3 and TRBJ1-1; TRBD1 matches at 10 bases. Germline loops: CDR1 LGHNA, CDR2 YSLEER. Losses at the gene ends were 0 bases for V and 5 bases for J; bases not matched to a gene: 6. This CDR3 comprises 16 residues. CDR3 in DNA: TGCGCCAGCAGCCAAGAGGGTCCGGGACAGGGGACTGAAGCTTTCTTT. It encodes CASSQEGPGQGTEAFF.

V gene TRBV12-3 or TRBV12-4 combines with J gene TRBJ1-1; TRBD1 is a possible D gene (5 bases). The ends were cut back, 5 bases at V and 8 bases at J, with 15 bases in the middle. The CDR3 consists of 13 residues. This chain's CDR3 is CASSQRAGNEAFF. CDR3 in DNA: TGTGCCAGCAGTCAGAGGGCAGGGAACGAAGCTTTCTTT.

V usage is TRBV27 and J usage is TRBJ1-4; D is ambiguous. Germline lookup yields CDR1 MNHEY and CDR2 SMNVEV (reference sequence). The CDR3 sequence is 13 residues long. Trimming took off 3 bases at V and 11 bases at J, with 13 bases between the two ends. CDR3: CASSFSLLGKLFF. The CDR3 bases are TGTGCCAGCAGTTTTTCACTTTTAGGGAAACTGTTTTTT.

This rearrangement joins TRBV7-2 to TRBJ1-2, with TRBD1 matching 8 bases. The CDR3 has 15 residues. V trimming: 2 bases; J trimming: 4 bases; junction bases outside the gene matches: 6. Germline loops: CDR1 SGHTA, CDR2 FQGNSA. CDR3 DNA sequence: TGTGCCAGCAGCTTAAACACAGGGGGACCCTATGGCTACACCTTC. Translated: CASSLNTGGPYGYTF.

The chain joins TRBV29-1 to TRBJ1-1, with a weak D call TRBD1 (5 bases). Germline lookup yields CDR1 SQVTM and CDR2 ANQGSEA. Trimming stripped 6 bases from V and 0 bases from J, with 14 bases between. The CDR3 is 14 residues long. The CDR3 reads CSVPRQQMNTEAFF. The CDR3 DNA reads TGCAGCGTGCCTAGACAGCAAATGAACACTGAAGCTTTCTTT.